This TCR beta chain originates from a study of T cell changes during pregnancy in multiple sclerosis. The protocol was immunoSEQ multiplex PCR, while the TCRdb copy is restricted to in-frame clones and leaves out a portion. The table includes around 70,000 clones, about 90% detected once. Germline lookup yields CDR1 SGHTA and CDR2 FQGTGA. The CDR3 extends over 14 amino acids. Between the trimmed V and J ends, which lost 2 bases and 1 base, there was a span of 8 bases. This clonotype originated in a female donor with multiple sclerosis, enrolled in a pregnancy study. Sample: peripheral blood, taken in the second trimester of pregnancy. The chain has TRBV7-3 and TRBJ1-2; D is unclear. The CDR3 here is CASSLGGLNYGYTF. For the CDR3, the DNA is TGTGCCAGCAGCTTAGGCGGCCTTAACTATGGCTACACCTTC.